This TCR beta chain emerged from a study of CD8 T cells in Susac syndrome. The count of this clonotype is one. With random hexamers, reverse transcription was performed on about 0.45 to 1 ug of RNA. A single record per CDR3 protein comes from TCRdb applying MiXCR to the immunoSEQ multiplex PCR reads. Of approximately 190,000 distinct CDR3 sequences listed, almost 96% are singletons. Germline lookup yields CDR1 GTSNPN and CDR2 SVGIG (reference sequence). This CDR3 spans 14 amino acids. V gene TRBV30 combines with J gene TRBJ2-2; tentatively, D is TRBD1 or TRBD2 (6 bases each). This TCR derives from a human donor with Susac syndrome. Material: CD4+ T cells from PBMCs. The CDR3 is CASIGGPYTGELFF. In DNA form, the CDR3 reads TGTGCTTCCATCGGGGGCCCCTACACCGGGGAGCTGTTTTTT.